These 6 T cell receptor beta chains originate from one sample sequenced in a study of T cells in Graves' hyperthyroidism and ophthalmopathy. TCR beta CDR3 regions were amplified from RNA. With the HTBI primer set, the TCR CDR3 went through a first round of RT-PCR. In TCRdb, the multiplex PCR reads were re-called with MiXCR into one record per CDR3 protein. This sample yields 650,000 to 700,000 distinct CDR3 sequences, of which 15% to 20% are seen a single time; 15% to 18% belongs to the top ten. Sequencing input: blood. The receptors here all came from a man aged 45 to 65 with Graves' hyperthyroidism.

This clonotype was counted ten times or more. The chain employs TRBV25-1 and TRBJ1-6, with D unresolved. Trimming left V 4 bases short and J 5 bases short, with 15 bases between. The length of the CDR3 is 16 residues. CDR1 and CDR2 (germline): MGHDK, SYGVNS. The CDR3 region has the DNA TGTGCCAGCAGTGGGGAGGGAGACCTAAATAATTCACCCCTCCACTTT. It encodes CASSGEGDLNNSPLHF.

CDR3 nucleotide sequence: TGTGCCAGCAGTCCGCTTGGCGGGAGGGCTTTGTATGAGCAGTTCTTC. Protein: CASSPLGGRALYEQFF. The chain uses TRBV11-2 and TRBJ2-1; TRBD2 agrees at 9 bases. V shed 6 bases and J 8 bases; nucleotides not matched to a gene: 14. The CDR3 totals 16 residues. The V gene's germline CDR1 is SGHAT and CDR2 FQNNGV.

Ten or more counts support this clonotype. The chain combines TRBV19 with TRBJ2-7, with D maybe TRBD2 (6 bases). Trimming stripped 9 bases from V and 6 bases from J, with 15 bases between. Germline-derived CDR1 and CDR2 are LNHDA and SQIVND (reference sequence). There are 12 residues in the CDR3. CDR3 coding DNA: TGTGCCAGCGGCCCGTTGGGGGGCGAGCAGTACTTC. Encoded protein: CASGPLGGEQYF. The whole variable domain, filled in from reference TRBV19 and TRBJ2-7, reads DGGITQSPKYLFRKEGQNVTLSCEQNLNHDAMYWYRQDPGQGLRLIYYSQIVNDFQKGDIAEGYSVSREKKESFPLTVTSAQKNPTAFYLCASGPLGGEQYFGPGTRLTVT.

The chain employs TRBV30 and TRBJ2-5; 8 bases are shared with TRBD1. The germline V gene has CDR1 GTSNPN and CDR2 SVGIG (reference sequence). CDR3 length: 13 residues. J lost 12 bases, V lost 0 bases, and 9 bases had no gene match. The CDR3 region is CAWSVSGGKGEYF. The CDR3 coding sequence is TGTGCCTGGAGTGTATCAGGGGGCAAAGGGGAGTACTTC.

This clonotype was seen many times. V usage is TRBV28 and J usage is TRBJ2-7, with 10 nucleotides matching TRBD1. CDR3 length: 16 amino acids. V was clipped by 6 bases and J by 3 bases; unmatched bases: 11. Germline assignment: CDR1 MDHEN and CDR2 SYDVKM. CDR3 nucleotide sequence: TGTGCCAGCAGACTAGGAGGGGACAGGGGTGTCTACGAGCAGTACTTC. It yields the protein CASRLGGDRGVYEQYF.

The V call is TRBV29-1, the J call TRBJ1-4, with 7 bases aligning to TRBD1. Germline V CDR1 and CDR2: SQVTM, ANQGSEA. The ends lost 6 bases at V and 5 bases at J; junction bases unmatched: 3. The CDR3 totals 12 residues. CDR3 amino acids: CSVKDRNEKLFF. CDR3 coding DNA: TGCAGCGTGAAGGACAGGAATGAAAAACTGTTTTTT.